A selection of T cell receptor beta chains follows, all from one sample in a study of blood T cell repertoires in COVID-19. The protocol was immunoSEQ multiplex PCR, while the TCRdb copy is restricted to in-frame clones and leaves out a portion. There are some 150,000 clones in the sample; roughly 88% occur only once, and around 8% lies in the top ten. Sequences were obtained from peripheral blood. These receptors all come from a woman between 55 and 75 years old with COVID-19, enrolled during active disease. Both conserved end residues are part of each CDR3. D genes are given only for firm matches. Expanded clones are given a class, and other clones once, few, many or no size at all.

d_call,v_call,j_call,clone_size,cdr3_aa,cdr3_nt
TRBD2,TRBV5-5,TRBJ2-3,-,CASSLAPSGGQGTQYF,TGTGCCAGCAGCTTGGCACCTAGCGGGGGGCAAGGTACGCAGTATTTT
-,TRBV10-3,TRBJ1-2,-,CAISGGDYGYTF,TGTGCCATAAGTGGGGGGGACTATGGCTACACCTTC
TRBD1,TRBV7-8,TRBJ2-5,-,CASSTGQGVVETQYF,TGTGCCAGCAGCACCGGACAGGGGGTGGTCGAGACCCAGTACTTC
-,TRBV27,TRBJ2-7,-,CASSLGSGGHEQYF,TGTGCCAGCAGTTTAGGTTCCGGGGGGCACGAGCAGTACTTC
TRBD2,TRBV7-2,TRBJ2-3,-,CASSFAGGLGTDTQYF,TGTGCCAGCAGCTTTGCGGGGGGGCTGGGCACAGATACGCAGTATTTT
-,TRBV28,TRBJ1-1,-,CASSLRGARFF,TGTGCCAGCAGTTTACGGGGGGCTCGGTTCTTT
TRBD1,TRBV19,TRBJ2-3,-,CASSMTGGGTDTQYF,TGTGCCAGTAGTATGACAGGGGGCGGGACAGATACGCAGTATTTT
TRBD2,TRBV29-1,TRBJ2-1,-,CSLSGLYNEQFF,TGCAGCTTGTCGGGACTATACAATGAGCAGTTCTTC
-,TRBV9,TRBJ1-1,few,CASSPRGRGVDEAFF,TGTGCCAGCAGCCCCAGAGGTCGGGGGGTAGATGAAGCTTTCTTT
TRBD2,TRBV7-9,TRBJ2-7,few,CASRGGGEQYF,TGTGCCAGCAGAGGCGGGGGCGAGCAGTACTTC
-,TRBV7-2,TRBJ2-2,-,CASSSPSVVGELFF,TGTGCCAGCAGCTCCCCTTCGGTAGTCGGGGAGCTGTTTTTT
-,TRBV2,TRBJ2-3,-,CARSGANTDTQYF,TGTGCCAGAAGCGGTGCTAACACAGATACGCAGTATTTT
-,TRBV4-1,TRBJ2-7,-,CASSQAGEGSYEQYF,TGCGCCAGCAGCCAAGCAGGGGAGGGCTCCTACGAGCAGTACTTC
TRBD1,TRBV19,TRBJ1-5,-,CASSIRDRVRNQPQHF,TGTGCCAGTAGTATTCGGGACAGGGTTCGCAATCAGCCCCAGCATTTT
TRBD1,TRBV19,TRBJ2-7,-,CASSIKTGIDEQYF,TGTGCCAGTAGTATAAAGACAGGGATTGACGAGCAGTACTTC
TRBD1,TRBV18,TRBJ2-5,-,CASSPPFSDRSQETQYF,TGTGCCAGCTCACCTCCCTTCTCGGACAGGAGCCAAGAGACCCAGTACTTC
-,TRBV7-8,TRBJ2-2,-,CASSPPPEGNTGELFF,TGTGCCAGCAGCCCCCCCCCGGAGGGTAACACCGGGGAGCTGTTTTTT
TRBD2,TRBV27,TRBJ2-1,-,CASSHPSGGYNEQFF,TGTGCCAGCAGTCATCCTAGCGGGGGGTACAATGAGCAGTTCTTC
-,TRBV14,TRBJ1-3,-,CASSQVGTSGNTIYF,TGTGCCAGCAGCCAAGTAGGGACATCTGGAAACACCATATATTTT
-,TRBV18,TRBJ1-2,-,CASSPEPDIFPYGYTF,TGTGCCAGCTCACCTGAGCCGGACATCTTCCCCTATGGCTACACCTTC
-,TRBV5-1,TRBJ2-5,once,CASSLGDILGETQYF,TGCGCCAGCAGCTTGGGGGACATTCTTGGGGAGACCCAGTACTTC
TRBD2,TRBV9,TRBJ2-2,-,CASSVGLAGGAVATGELFF,TGTGCCAGCAGCGTGGGACTAGCGGGGGGTGCCGTAGCCACCGGGGAGCTGTTTTTT